The 23 T cell receptor beta chains below all came from one sample that was sequenced in a study of T cells in localized non-small cell lung cancer. Clones were read by immunoSEQ multiplex PCR, and TCRdb kept only the in-frame ones, dropping some. The table records some 41,000 clones, roughly 84% of them present only once. This specimen consisted of PBMCs, obtained before any cancer treatment. The receptors were gathered from a man between 40 and 70 years old with stage II lung adenocarcinoma.

The gene calls are TRBV7-2 and TRBJ2-2, with D possibly being TRBD2 (5 bases). V gave up 6 bases and J gave up 6 bases, with 14 bases separating them. This CDR3 contains 14 residues. Looked up from germline, CDR1 is SGHTA and CDR2 is FQGNSA. The CDR3 DNA reads as TGTGCCAGCAGTTTCTATTCGCGGGCCGGGGAGCTGTTTTTT. Protein product: CASSFYSRAGELFF.

The gene calls are TRBV28 and TRBJ2-2; a weak D match, TRBD2 (5 bases). Trimming took off 7 bases at V and 12 bases at J, with 15 bases between the two ends. The CDR3 is made up of 12 amino acids. Germline values: CDR1 MDHEN, CDR2 SYDVKM. CDR3 amino acids: CASIHGNPKLFF. The CDR3 DNA follows: TGTGCCAGCATCCACGGGAACCCTAAGCTGTTTTTT. Based on the CDR3 plus reference TRBV28 and TRBJ2-2, the full variable domain is DVKVTQSSRYLVKRTGEKVFLECVQDMDHENMFWYRQDPGLGLRLIYFSYDVKMKEKGDIPEGYSVSREKKERFSLILESASTNQTSMYLCASIHGNPKLFFGEGSRLTVL.

This clone was detected a few times. This chain joins TRBV7-2 and TRBJ2-2; D uncertain. Trimming stripped 2 bases from V and 6 bases from J, with 1 base between. Germline V gene lookup returns CDR1 SGHTA and CDR2 FQGNSA. This CDR3 is 11 amino acids long. The CDR3, as DNA: TGTGCCAGCAGCTTATCCGGGGAGCTGTTTTTT. Protein product: CASSLSGELFF.

The rearrangement links TRBV7-9 to TRBJ2-1; D uncertain. The V gene's germline CDR1 is SEHNR and CDR2 FQNEAQ (reference sequence). The length of the CDR3 is 14 residues. V shed 0 bases and J shed 8 bases, with 11 bases lying between them. CDR3 loop: CASSLAWQKDEQFF. CDR3 in DNA: TGTGCCAGCAGCTTAGCGTGGCAGAAGGATGAGCAGTTCTTC. Drawing the rest from reference TRBV7-9 and TRBJ2-1, the complete variable domain is DTGVSQNPRHKITKRGQNVTFRCDPISEHNRLYWYRQTLGQGPEFLTYFQNEAQLEKSRLLSDRFSAERPKGSFSTLEIQRTEQGDSAMYLCASSLAWQKDEQFFGPGTRLTVL.

The genes are TRBV6-1 and TRBJ1-5; D unclear. The V end was cut by 4 bases, the J end by 5 bases, with 9 bases between. Germline V CDR1 and CDR2: MNHNS, SASEGT. The CDR3 is 13 amino acids. The CDR3 nucleotides read TGTGCCAGCAGTGTAGGAGGGTATCAGCCCCAGCATTTT. It yields the protein CASSVGGYQPQHF.

This chain links TRBV28 with TRBJ2-7, with 7 positions matching TRBD2. The V gene's germline CDR1 is MDHEN and CDR2 SYDVKM. Germline trimming cut 4 bases from V and 0 bases from J; bases unmatched to any gene: 15. CDR3 size: 18 residues. Here the CDR3 reads CASSSTSLRVPRSYEQYF. The CDR3 DNA follows: TGTGCCAGCAGTTCGACTAGCCTGAGGGTACCACGCTCCTACGAGCAGTACTTC.

This chain links TRBV27 with TRBJ2-2; 7 nucleotides match TRBD1. After removal of 4 bases from V and 3 bases from J, the junction contained 11 bases not matched to a gene. The germline gives CDR1 MNHEY, CDR2 SMNVEV (reference sequence). The CDR3 length is 17 residues. The DNA of the CDR3 is TGTGCCAGCAGTTCAGGTGCAGGGGGTCTTTACACCGGGGAGCTGTTTTTT. This encodes CASSSGAGGLYTGELFF.

The V call is TRBV7-2, the J call TRBJ2-2; D is possibly TRBD2 (7 bases). Trimming shortened V by 3 bases and J by 5 bases, and 13 bases separated the two germline ends. CDR3 length: 15 amino acids. Per the germline V gene, CDR1 is SGHTA and CDR2 is FQGNSA. CDR3 nucleotides: TGTGCCAGCAGCTTGGGGGGGCGCAGGACCGGGGAGCTGTTTTTT. The encoded protein is CASSLGGRRTGELFF. Full variable domain (missing parts from reference TRBV7-2 and TRBJ2-2): GAGVSQSPSNKVTEKGKDVELRCDPISGHTALYWYRQSLGQGLEFLIYFQGNSAPDKSGLPSDRFSAERTGGSVSTLTIQRTQQEDSAVYLCASSLGGRRTGELFFGEGSRLTVL.

The chain employs TRBV21-1 and TRBJ1-4; the D call TRBD1 from the table was never checked on the DNA. TRBV21-1 is described as a pseudogene. CDR3 size: 16 residues. CDR3 DNA sequence: TGTGCCAGCAGCAAAAAGGACGACAGTACTAATGAAAAACTGTTTTTT. Its translation is CASSKKDDSTNEKLFF.

The V call is TRBV6-6, the J call TRBJ1-6; D is possibly TRBD1 (6 bases). The CDR3 loop spans 16 amino acids. Trimming left V 6 bases short and J 6 bases short, with 18 bases between. Looked up from germline, CDR1 is MNHNY and CDR2 is SVGAGI (reference sequence). The CDR3 is CASSSETGRSNSPLHF. CDR3 coding DNA: TGTGCCAGCAGCTCCGAGACAGGCCGAAGTAATTCACCCCTCCACTTT.

This clone was picked up one time. This sequence joins TRBV19 and TRBJ2-1; TRBD1 matches 9 bases. After removal of 4 bases from V and 10 bases from J, the junction contained 8 bases not matched to a gene. The CDR3 has 14 residues. Germline V gene lookup returns CDR1 LNHDA and CDR2 SQIVND (reference sequence). In DNA, the CDR3 is TGTGCCAGTAGTAGGACAGGGGCAACGGAGGAGCAGTTCTTC. Its protein product is CASSRTGATEEQFF.

CDR3 DNA sequence: TGTGCCAGCAGTACGACAGGGGGCCGCACTGAAGCTTTCTTT. Amino acid sequence: CASSTTGGRTEAFF. V usage is TRBV6-5 and J usage is TRBJ1-1, with 10 nucleotides matching TRBD1. The CDR3 length is 14 residues. The germline gives CDR1 MNHEY, CDR2 SVGAGI. With 5 bases clipped from V and 4 bases from J, the junction kept 4 bases outside the gene matches.

The rearrangement uses TRBV5-5 and TRBJ2-5; weak D call: TRBD1 (6 bases). Germline V CDR1 and CDR2: SGHKS, YYEKEE (reference sequence). V dropped 1 base and J dropped 4 bases, with 8 bases sitting between them. This CDR3 is 13 amino acids long. The DNA of the CDR3 is TGTGCCAGCAGCTTGACAGGGTCAGAGACCCAGTACTTC. Its translation is CASSLTGSETQYF.

This chain connects TRBV2 to TRBJ2-3, with 13 bases matching TRBD2. V lost 5 bases, J lost 3 bases, and 5 bases stayed unmatched. The CDR3 has 16 residues. The V gene's germline CDR1 is SNHLY and CDR2 FYNNEI. The CDR3, as DNA: TGTGCCAGCAGTCCTCGGACTAGCGGGGGAACAGATACGCAGTATTTT. This translates into CASSPRTSGGTDTQYF.

The table lists this clone with a few counts. The V and J genes are TRBV5-1 and TRBJ1-3; D unclear. V lost 0 bases to trimming and J lost 2 bases, with 15 bases between them. CDR1 SGHRS and CDR2 YFSETQ come from the germline V gene. The CDR3 has 17 residues. The CDR3 region has the DNA TGCGCCAGCAGCTTGGTTGTGGTCATAGAGACTGGAAACACCATATATTTT. Its protein product is CASSLVVVIETGNTIYF.

This chain links TRBV5-6 with TRBJ2-7, with TRBD2 matching 14 bases. The CDR3 is made up of 18 amino acids. Germline CDR1 SGHDT, CDR2 YYEEEE. Germline trimming cut 4 bases from V and 4 bases from J; bases unmatched to any gene: 13. The CDR3: CASSPGLAGAQPGYEQYF. Here the CDR3 DNA reads TGTGCCAGCAGCCCGGGACTAGCGGGGGCTCAGCCCGGTTACGAGCAGTACTTC.

CDR3 coding DNA: TGTGCCAGCAGCCGGGGGATTGATTCGGGCGACACCGGGGAGCTGTTTTTT. Translating it yields CASSRGIDSGDTGELFF. The chain couples TRBV5-4 to TRBJ2-2; a weak D match, TRBD2 (6 bases). The CDR3 totals 17 residues. The germline gives CDR1 SGHNT, CDR2 YYREEE (reference sequence). V lost 4 bases to trimming and J lost 3 bases, with 19 bases between them. Based on the CDR3 plus reference TRBV5-4 and TRBJ2-2, the full variable domain is ETGVTQSPTHLIKTRGQQVTLRCSSQSGHNTVSWYQQALGQGPQFIFQYYREEENGRGNFPPRFSGLQFPNYSSELNVNALELDDSALYLCASSRGIDSGDTGELFFGEGSRLTVL.

The chain couples TRBV5-1 to TRBJ2-5; possibly TRBD1 for D (5 bases). Germline V gene sequence: CDR1 SGHRS, CDR2 YFSETQ. V lost 0 bases and J 4 bases, leaving 10 bases between the germline ends. This CDR3 has 14 residues. The CDR3 loop reads CASSLEGSRETQYF. The CDR3 nucleotides read TGCGCCAGCAGCTTGGAGGGGTCTCGAGAGACCCAGTACTTC.

The rearrangement links TRBV4-1 to TRBJ2-7; 10 bases map to TRBD2. Germline V gene data show CDR1 as MGHRA and CDR2 as YSYEKL. The CDR3 is 17 amino acids. Unmatched junction bases numbered 8, after V lost 1 base and J lost 2 bases. The chain's CDR3 is CASSQASSGGYAYEQYF. CDR3 sequence (DNA): TGCGCCAGCAGCCAAGCATCTAGCGGGGGTTACGCCTACGAGCAGTACTTC.

Only a few counts were recorded for this clone. The J gene is TRBJ2-1, the V gene TRBV6-6; weak D call: TRBD2 (6 bases). Trimming stripped 6 bases from V and 0 bases from J, with 12 bases between. The CDR3 runs 15 residues. Germline V gene sequence: CDR1 MNHNY, CDR2 SVGAGI (reference sequence). In DNA, the CDR3 is TGTGCCAGCAGGGACCTTAGCGGCTCCTACAATGAGCAGTTCTTC. The encoded protein is CASRDLSGSYNEQFF.

Notes on this clone: Other DNA sequences in this specimen translate into the identical CDR3. The chain joins TRBV5-1 to TRBJ1-1, with TRBD1 identical over 8 bases. The germline CDR1 and CDR2 sequences are SGHRS and YFSETQ. The CDR3 extends over 15 amino acids. Trimming removed 0 bases from V and 6 bases from J; junction bases left unmatched: 7. Here the CDR3 reads CASSLGRQGASEAFF. CDR3 coding DNA: TGCGCCAGCAGCTTGGGGAGGCAGGGGGCTTCTGAAGCTTTCTTT.

This clone turned up a few times. This rearrangement joins TRBV5-4 to TRBJ1-2; no reliable D call. There are 11 residues in the CDR3. V was shortened by 4 bases and J by 8 bases, with 9 bases between the two germline ends. Germline V gene lookup returns CDR1 SGHNT and CDR2 YYREEE (reference sequence). The DNA of the CDR3 is TGTGCCAGCAGCCTTAATATGGGCTACACCTTC. This translates into CASSLNMGYTF. Filled out from reference TRBV5-4 and TRBJ1-2, the complete variable domain reads ETGVTQSPTHLIKTRGQQVTLRCSSQSGHNTVSWYQQALGQGPQFIFQYYREEENGRGNFPPRFSGLQFPNYSSELNVNALELDDSALYLCASSLNMGYTFGSGTRLTVV.

The chain combines TRBV7-6 with TRBJ1-2; TRBD1 aligns across 7 bases. Trimming took 3 bases from V and 7 from J; bases not matched to a gene: 5. CDR3 length: 13 amino acids. The germline V gene has CDR1 SGHVS and CDR2 FNYEAQ. As DNA, the CDR3 is TGTGCCAGCAGCTTTACAGGGGCGAGTGGCTACACCTTC. Protein product: CASSFTGASGYTF.